The 13 T cell receptor beta chains presented below share a single source sample, sequenced in a study of beta chain features in type 1 diabetes. Every isolated RNA sample was fully reverse transcribed, so sequencing captured expressed TCRB transcripts. Using immunoSEQ multiplex PCR, the repertoire was profiled, and TCRdb retains in-frame clones only, with some absent. This sample yields fewer than 650,000 clones, of which roughly a sixth are seen a single time; more than 0.08% belongs to the top ten. Sequenced material: naive CD4+ T cells from blood. The receptors shown here come from a man aged 18-30 years in good health.

This clone came up a few times. The chain links TRBV18 to TRBJ2-7; TRBD1 might be the D (6 bases). The length of the CDR3 is 15 residues. Germline V gives CDR1 KGHSH, CDR2 LQKENI. The V end was cut by 2 bases, the J end by 2 bases, with 13 bases between. The CDR3 protein is CASSPRRTGTYEQYF. Written as DNA, the CDR3 is TGTGCCAGCTCACCAAGACGTACAGGGACCTACGAGCAGTACTTC.

This clone was detected a few times. The chain combines TRBV7-2 with TRBJ2-3; no clear D gene. Trimming removed 2 bases from V and 1 base from J, with 10 bases in between. CDR1 is SGHTA, CDR2 FQGNSA, per germline. This CDR3 spans 15 amino acids. CDR3: CASSLKGGGTDTQYF. The CDR3 DNA reads TGTGCCAGCAGCTTAAAGGGTGGTGGCACAGATACGCAGTATTTT.

The V gene is TRBV27, the J gene TRBJ1-5; no firm D call. Germline values: CDR1 MNHEY, CDR2 SMNVEV (reference sequence). There are 13 residues in the CDR3. The V end lost 6 bases, the J end lost 0 bases, and 6 bases lay between the germline ends. The CDR3 coding sequence is TGTGCCAGCAGAAAAAATAGCAATCAGCCCCAGCATTTT. This translates into CASRKNSNQPQHF.

CDR3 nucleotides: TGTGCCAGTAGTATCGAGGGGCCGGACTACACCTTC. Translated, it gives CASSIEGPDYTF. The rearrangement joins TRBV19 to TRBJ1-2; tentatively, D is TRBD1 (5 bases). The V end was cut by 3 bases, the J end by 10 bases, with 12 bases between. Germline V gene lookup returns CDR1 LNHDA and CDR2 SQIVND (reference sequence). This CDR3 has 12 amino acids.

This clone came up a few times. V gene TRBV10-3 combines with J gene TRBJ2-7, with 10 bases matching TRBD2. Germline CDR1 ENHRY, CDR2 SYGVKD. The CDR3 length is 16 residues. The junction had 13 bases not matched to a gene; V was cut back by 6 bases and J by 5 bases. CDR3 region: CAIRPAGGPASHEQYF. The CDR3 nucleotides read TGTGCCATCAGGCCAGCGGGAGGGCCAGCTTCCCACGAGCAGTACTTC.

This clone occurred a few times. The rearrangement links TRBV27 to TRBJ2-3; 10 bases are shared with TRBD2. This CDR3 contains 13 residues. From germline, CDR1 is MNHEY and CDR2 SMNVEV (reference sequence). After removal of 6 bases from V and 10 bases from J, the junction contained 7 bases not matched to a gene. The CDR3: CASRAGGRVAQYF. The CDR3 DNA follows: TGTGCCAGCAGAGCGGGAGGGCGGGTCGCGCAGTATTTT.

This clone was observed a handful of times. This chain joins TRBV7-2 and TRBJ1-5; D is possibly TRBD1 (5 bases). Between the trimmed V and J ends, which lost 1 base and 4 bases, there was a span of 11 bases. The CDR3 runs to 15 residues. Germline lookup yields CDR1 SGHTA and CDR2 FQGNSA. CDR3 coding DNA: TGTGCCAGCAGCTTAGGGCTCAGGGAGAATCAGCCCCAGCATTTT. It yields the protein CASSLGLRENQPQHF.

The V call is TRBV7-2, the J call TRBJ2-4; 14 bases agree with TRBD2. The CDR3 spans 19 residues. Trimming removed 4 bases from V and 1 base from J; junction bases left unmatched: 9. Germline CDR1 is SGHTA and CDR2 is FQGNSA. CDR3 loop: CASSSQGLAGVVAKNIQYF. CDR3 bases: TGTGCCAGCAGCTCCCAGGGACTAGCGGGAGTAGTGGCCAAAAACATTCAGTACTTC.

The chain links TRBV9 to TRBJ2-7, with D tentatively TRBD1 (6 bases). The CDR3 runs 18 residues. V was trimmed by 1 base and J by 3 bases, leaving 23 bases between them. Per the germline V gene, CDR1 is SGDLS and CDR2 is YYNGEE. CDR3 sequence: CASSVYGRGGSGSYEQYF. The DNA for the CDR3 is TGTGCCAGCAGCGTATACGGCAGGGGCGGCAGTGGGAGCTACGAGCAGTACTTC. Based on the CDR3 plus reference TRBV9 and TRBJ2-7, the full variable domain is DSGVTQTPKHLITATGQRVTLRCSPRSGDLSVYWYQQSLDQGLQFLIQYYNGEERAKGNILERFSAQQFPDLHSELNLSSLELGDSALYFCASSVYGRGGSGSYEQYFGPGTRLTVT.

This clone was seen only a few times. The CDR3 bases are TGTGCCAGCAGCCAAGACGGGGACCGCGGCACTGAAGCTTTCTTT. It is translated as CASSQDGDRGTEAFF. The rearrangement joins TRBV4-2 to TRBJ1-1, with TRBD1 as a possible D gene (5 bases). Per germline, CDR1 LGHNA and CDR2 YNFKEQ. Trimming took 0 bases from V and 4 from J, leaving 12 bases between them. CDR3 length equals 15 residues.

This clone was found a few times. The chain couples TRBV15 to TRBJ1-5, with D unresolved. The germline CDR1 and CDR2 sequences are LNHNV and YYDKDF (reference sequence). The ends were cut back, 1 base at V and 4 bases at J, with 5 bases in the middle. The CDR3 totals 13 residues. The CDR3 spells CATSRVGNQPQHF. The CDR3 bases are TGTGCCACCAGCAGAGTGGGTAATCAGCCCCAGCATTTT. Full variable domain (rest looked up from reference TRBV15 and TRBJ1-5): DAMVIQNPRYQVTQFGKPVTLSCSQTLNHNVMYWYQQKSSQAPKLLFHYYDKDFNNEADTPDNFQSRRPNTSFCFLDIRSPGLGDTAMYLCATSRVGNQPQHFGDGTRLSIL.

This chain joins TRBV2 and TRBJ2-1; possibly TRBD2 for D (6 bases). With 4 bases removed from V and 9 bases from J, the gap between germline ends came to 10 bases. The CDR3 sequence is 12 residues long. Germline values: CDR1 SNHLY, CDR2 FYNNEI. CDR3 bases: TGTGCCAGCAGTGTGGAGGGGTTTGAGCAGTTCTTC. Protein product: CASSVEGFEQFF.

This clone came up a few times. The chain is built from TRBV5-1 and TRBJ2-3, with 9 bases lining up with TRBD2. With 1 base clipped from V and 0 bases from J, the junction kept 3 bases outside the gene matches. The CDR3 length is 16 residues. The germline CDR1 and CDR2 sequences are SGHRS and YFSETQ. The CDR3 DNA reads TGCGCCAGCAGCTTGACCACTAGCGGGAGCACAGATACGCAGTATTTT. The encoded protein is CASSLTTSGSTDTQYF.